Sequencing of this TCR beta chain was carried out in a study of CXCR3-negative and CXCR3-positive naive CD8 T cells. Whole-study findings and limits: Compared with CXCR3-negative naive cells, CXCR3-positive naive cells showed more hydrophobic TRB CDR3s.

With regard to this clonotype: Its specificity is unknown.

Every individual CD8+ T cell subset underwent sorting in triplicate at 270,000 or so cells apiece. Identification of naive CD8+ T cells rested on CD45RO-CCR7+CD27+CD95- status. Each TRB cDNA library was prepared by 5' RACE (with UMI labels). TCRdb reprocessed the 5' RACE reads, keeping one entry per CDR3 protein, no DNA. The sample's table shows 150,000 to 160,000 distinct CDR3 sequences. The germline V gene encodes CDR1 SGHNT and CDR2 YYREEE (reference sequence). CDR3 length equals 15 residues. Sequenced sample: naive CXCR3+ CD8+ T cells from blood. Noted subset: CD45RO-CCR7+CD27+CD95- naive CD8+ T cells expressing CXCR3 (TNR3+). This TCR was recovered from a human donor in good health. Some clones in this sample may be carry-over from other donors' samples. The chain recombines TRBV5-4 with TRBJ2-7; the TCRdb call, TRBD2, lacks DNA for checking. The CDR3 is CASTAAGGLQNEQYF.